A selection of T cell receptor beta chains follows, all from one sample in a study of cytomegalovirus exposure and HLA in healthy donors. Profiling relied on immunoSEQ multiplex PCR, and the TCRdb table lists in-frame clones only, not all of them. The sample contains 100,000 or so clones, approximately 70% of which appear only once. The sample was PBMCs. These receptors were obtained from a woman under 30 in good health and CMV-seropositive. CDR3s include the opening cysteine and the closing phenylalanine or tryptophan. Fields, in order: D gene, clone size, V gene, J gene, CDR3 protein, CDR3 DNA. The D gene is left open where the match is weak. Only some rows state a clone size, as once, few, many or a class for expanded clones.

>-|-|TRBV29-1|TRBJ2-4
CSVLEGTDIQYF
TGCAGCGTTCTCGAGGGAACGGACATTCAGTACTTC
>-|-|TRBV29-1|TRBJ1-2
CSVEQGTNYGYTF
TGCAGCGTTGAACAGGGAACGAACTATGGCTACACCTTC
>-|-|TRBV5-1|TRBJ1-2
CASSLATDGYTF
TGCGCCAGCAGCTTGGCAACGGATGGCTACACCTTC
>TRBD1|-|TRBV7-2|TRBJ2-7
CASSSRDRVREQYF
TGTGCCAGCAGCTCCCGGGACAGGGTCCGCGAGCAGTACTTC
>-|-|TRBV6-1|TRBJ1-1
CASRWDRGNTEAFF
TGTGCCAGCAGATGGGATAGGGGGAACACTGAAGCTTTCTTT
>TRBD1|-|TRBV6-1|TRBJ2-7
CAIHRDRGYEQYF
TGTGCCATCCACCGGGACAGGGGTTACGAGCAGTACTTC
>TRBD1|few|TRBV5-6|TRBJ1-2
CASSLAKGQGRGYTF
TGTGCCAGCAGCTTGGCAAAGGGACAGGGTAGGGGCTACACCTTC
>TRBD1|-|TRBV19|TRBJ1-4
CASSTQGTGVKSVFF
TGTGCCAGTAGCACTCAGGGGACAGGGGTGAAAAGTGTGTTTTTT
>TRBD2|few|TRBV6-5|TRBJ2-3
CASKREGRTDTQYF
TGTGCCAGCAAGCGGGAGGGCCGCACAGATACGCAGTATTTT
>-|-|TRBV5-4|TRBJ1-1
CASSLRGRGVNTEAFF
TGTGCCAGCAGCTTGCGGGGCAGGGGAGTGAACACTGAAGCTTTCTTT
>TRBD2|few|TRBV7-2|TRBJ2-3
CASSFTTSADTQYF
TGTGCCAGCAGTTTTACGACTAGCGCAGATACGCAGTATTTT